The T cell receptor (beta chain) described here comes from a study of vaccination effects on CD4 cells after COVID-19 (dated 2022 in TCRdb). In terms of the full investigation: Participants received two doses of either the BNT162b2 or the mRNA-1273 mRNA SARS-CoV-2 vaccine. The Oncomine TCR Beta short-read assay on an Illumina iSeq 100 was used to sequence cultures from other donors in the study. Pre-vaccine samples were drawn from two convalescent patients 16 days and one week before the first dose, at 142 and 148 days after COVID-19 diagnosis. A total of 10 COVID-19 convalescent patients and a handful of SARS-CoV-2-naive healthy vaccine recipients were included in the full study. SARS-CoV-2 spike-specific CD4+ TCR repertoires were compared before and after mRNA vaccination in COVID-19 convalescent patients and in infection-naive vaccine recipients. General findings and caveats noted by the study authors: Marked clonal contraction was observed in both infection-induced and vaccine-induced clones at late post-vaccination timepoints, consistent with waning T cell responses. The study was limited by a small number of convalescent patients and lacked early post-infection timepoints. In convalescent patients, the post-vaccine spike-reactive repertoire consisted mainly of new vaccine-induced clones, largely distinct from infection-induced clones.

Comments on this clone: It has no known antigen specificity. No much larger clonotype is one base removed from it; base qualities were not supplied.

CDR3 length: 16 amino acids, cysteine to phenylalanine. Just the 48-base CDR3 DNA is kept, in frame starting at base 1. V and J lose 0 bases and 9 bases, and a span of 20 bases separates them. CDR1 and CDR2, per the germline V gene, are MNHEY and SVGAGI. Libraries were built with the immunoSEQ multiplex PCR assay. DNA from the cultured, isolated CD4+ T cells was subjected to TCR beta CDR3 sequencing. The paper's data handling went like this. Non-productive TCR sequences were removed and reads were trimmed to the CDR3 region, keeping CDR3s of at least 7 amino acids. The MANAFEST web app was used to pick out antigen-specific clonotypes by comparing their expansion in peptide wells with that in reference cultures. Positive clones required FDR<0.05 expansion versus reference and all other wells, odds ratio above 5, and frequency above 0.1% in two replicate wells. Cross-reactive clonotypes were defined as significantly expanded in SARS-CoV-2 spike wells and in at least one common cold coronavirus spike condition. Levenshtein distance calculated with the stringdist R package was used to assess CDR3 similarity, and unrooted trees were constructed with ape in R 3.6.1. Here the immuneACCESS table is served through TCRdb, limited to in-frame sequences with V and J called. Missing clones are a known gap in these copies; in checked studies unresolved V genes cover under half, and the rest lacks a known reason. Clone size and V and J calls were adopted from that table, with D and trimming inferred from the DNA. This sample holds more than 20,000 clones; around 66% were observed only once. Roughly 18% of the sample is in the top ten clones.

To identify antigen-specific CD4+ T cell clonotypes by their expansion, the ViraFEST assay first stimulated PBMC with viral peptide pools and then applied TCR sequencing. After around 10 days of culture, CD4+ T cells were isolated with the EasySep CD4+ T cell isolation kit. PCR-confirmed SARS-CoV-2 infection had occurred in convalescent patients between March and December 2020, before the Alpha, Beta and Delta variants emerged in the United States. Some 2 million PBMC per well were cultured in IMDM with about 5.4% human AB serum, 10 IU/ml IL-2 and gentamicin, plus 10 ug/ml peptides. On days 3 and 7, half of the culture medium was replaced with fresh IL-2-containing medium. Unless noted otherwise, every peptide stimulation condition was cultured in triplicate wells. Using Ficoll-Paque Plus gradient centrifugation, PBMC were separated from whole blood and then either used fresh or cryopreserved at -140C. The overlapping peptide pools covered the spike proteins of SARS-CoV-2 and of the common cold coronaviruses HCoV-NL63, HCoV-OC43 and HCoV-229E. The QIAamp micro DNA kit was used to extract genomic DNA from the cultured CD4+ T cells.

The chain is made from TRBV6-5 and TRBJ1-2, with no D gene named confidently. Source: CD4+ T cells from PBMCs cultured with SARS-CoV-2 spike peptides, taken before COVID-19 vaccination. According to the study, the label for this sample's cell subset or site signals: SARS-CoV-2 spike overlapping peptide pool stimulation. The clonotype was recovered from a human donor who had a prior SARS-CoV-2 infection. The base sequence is TGTGCCAGCAGTTACTCTGACTCCGGGCCGGGAAGCAGCTACACCTTC. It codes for CASSYSDSGPGSSYTF.